A selection of T cell receptor beta chains follows, all from one sample in a study of T cells after yellow fever vaccination. TCRdb passed the 5' RACE reads through MiXCR, listing each CDR3 protein once. The table has 450,000 to 550,000 distinct CDR3 sequences, around a fifth seen once. The sequencing here drew on PBMCs, taken less than 25 days after the first yellow fever vaccination. The receptors shown here come from a man aged 18-30 years who received the YFV17D yellow fever vaccine. Each CDR3 is given with its conserved first and last residue. D genes are given only for firm matches. Clone size is given for some rows only: seen once, a few or many times, or a class if the clone is expanded.

CDR3aa,CDR3nt,v_gene,abundance,d_gene,j_gene
CASSPPNQGRGTDTQYF,TGTGCCAGCTCACCCCCCAACCAGGGGAGGGGCACAGATACGCAGTATTTT,TRBV18,-,-,TRBJ2-3
CASSEPGTQGTQYF,TGTGCCAGCAGCGAACCCGGGACCCAGGGGACCCAGTACTTC,TRBV7-3,-,-,TRBJ2-5
CASSFDSTPGNEQFF,TGCGCCAGCAGCTTCGACTCAACCCCGGGGAATGAGCAGTTCTTC,TRBV5-1,few,-,TRBJ2-1
CASSYPRAASYEQYF,TGTGCCAGCAGTTACCCGAGGGCAGCGTCCTACGAGCAGTACTTC,TRBV6-5,-,-,TRBJ2-7
CSATTSGGPRGTDTQYF,TGCAGTGCTACGACTAGCGGGGGCCCGAGGGGCACAGATACGCAGTATTTT,TRBV20-1,-,TRBD2,TRBJ2-3
CSARDESYEQYF,TGCAGTGCTAGAGACGAGAGCTACGAGCAGTACTTC,TRBV20-1,few,-,TRBJ2-7
CASSLEDREVSEQYF,TGTGCCAGCAGCCTGGAGGACAGGGAGGTAAGCGAGCAGTACTTC,TRBV5-6,few,TRBD1,TRBJ2-7
CASSPKKGQLREETQYF,TGTGCCAGCAGCCCTAAAAAGGGACAACTCCGCGAAGAGACCCAGTACTTC,TRBV7-9,-,-,TRBJ2-5
CASSEPGHHNEQFF,TGTGCCAGCAGTGAGCCGGGACACCACAATGAGCAGTTCTTC,TRBV25-1,-,-,TRBJ2-1
CSARLAGGPYNEQFF,TGCAGTGCTCGGTTAGCGGGGGGCCCCTACAATGAGCAGTTCTTC,TRBV20-1,few,TRBD2,TRBJ2-1
CSAIRDKTYNEQFF,TGCAGTGCTATCCGGGACAAGACCTACAATGAGCAGTTCTTC,TRBV20-1,-,-,TRBJ2-1
CASGPSLGATPSYEQYF,TGTGCTAGTGGTCCCAGCTTGGGGGCCACACCCTCCTACGAGCAGTACTTC,TRBV12-5,-,-,TRBJ2-7
CASSLTLGPNTGELFF,TGTGCCAGCAGCTTAACGCTAGGCCCTAACACCGGGGAGCTGTTTTTT,TRBV7-3,few,-,TRBJ2-2
CASSFALGGLWAEAFF,TGTGCCAGCAGTTTCGCTTTGGGGGGGCTATGGGCTGAAGCTTTCTTT,TRBV28,-,-,TRBJ1-1
CASSTQAGTDSGNTIYF,TGTGCCAGCAGCACCCAAGCCGGGACAGACTCTGGAAACACCATATATTTT,TRBV7-2,-,TRBD1,TRBJ1-3
CASSQDGRRYTF,TGTGCCAGCAGCCAAGATGGCAGGCGCTACACCTTC,TRBV4-2,many,-,TRBJ1-2
CASSVGGRTEAFF,TGTGCCAGCAGTGTAGGGGGCAGGACTGAAGCTTTCTTT,TRBV25-1,-,TRBD1,TRBJ1-1
CSVELAGGNEQFF,TGCAGCGTTGAACTAGCGGGGGGGAATGAGCAGTTCTTC,TRBV29-1,few,TRBD2,TRBJ2-1
CASSLAKRGATDTQYF,TGTGCCAGCAGCTTGGCCAAGCGGGGGGCCACAGATACGCAGTATTTT,TRBV5-4,few,TRBD2,TRBJ2-3
CASSDTSGGVQYF,TGTGCCAGCAGCGATACTAGCGGGGGGGTTCAGTACTTC,TRBV7-9,-,TRBD2,TRBJ2-4
CASSHLGVGTEAFF,TGCGCCAGCAGCCATTTGGGGGTAGGAACTGAAGCTTTCTTT,TRBV4-1,many,-,TRBJ1-1
CASSLEEGEKLFF,TGTGCCAGCAGCTTAGAGGAGGGTGAAAAACTGTTTTTT,TRBV7-2,-,-,TRBJ1-4
CASRGEHSPLHF,TGTGCCAGCAGAGGGGAACATTCACCCCTCCACTTT,TRBV12-3/TRBV12-4,few,-,TRBJ1-6
CASSSISVTNYGYTF,TGTGCCAGCAGTTCCATTAGTGTTACTAACTATGGCTACACCTTC,TRBV6-5,few,-,TRBJ1-2
CASSPYPRGRDYGYTF,TGTGCCAGCTCACCATACCCCAGGGGGCGCGACTATGGCTACACCTTC,TRBV18,-,TRBD1,TRBJ1-2
CASSHGTGEAFF,TGTGCCAGCAGCCACGGGACGGGAGAAGCTTTCTTT,TRBV7-9,few,-,TRBJ1-1
CASSYFSGGAHTGELFF,TGTGCCAGCAGCTATTTTAGCGGGGGAGCTCACACCGGGGAGCTGTTTTTT,TRBV7-9,few,TRBD2,TRBJ2-2
CASSYFDTGYGYTF,TGTGCCAGCAGTTACTTTGACACCGGATATGGCTACACCTTC,TRBV6-5,few,-,TRBJ1-2
CASSEAGQGMGYTF,TGTGCCAGCAGTGAAGCAGGACAGGGGATGGGCTACACCTTC,TRBV6-1,few,TRBD1,TRBJ1-2
CASIGQVHTGELFF,TGCGCCAGCATTGGACAGGTGCACACCGGGGAGCTGTTTTTT,TRBV5-1,few,TRBD1,TRBJ2-2
CASSYGGENTGELFF,TGTGCCAGCAGTTACGGGGGGGAGAACACCGGGGAGCTGTTTTTT,TRBV6-5,-,TRBD2,TRBJ2-2
CASSLAGAVDEQFF,TGCGCCAGCTCACTAGCGGGGGCGGTGGATGAGCAGTTCTTC,TRBV4-1,-,TRBD2,TRBJ2-1
CASSPYGAAAYSNQPQHF,TGTGCCAGCAGTCCCTACGGGGCGGCAGCTTATAGCAATCAGCCCCAGCATTTT,TRBV6-2/TRBV6-3,-,-,TRBJ1-5
CASSGPGSTDTQYF,TGCGCCAGCAGTGGTCCGGGGAGCACAGATACGCAGTATTTT,TRBV5-1,many,-,TRBJ2-3
CASSRLGQGENEQYF,TGCGCCAGCAGCCGATTGGGACAGGGCGAAAACGAGCAGTACTTC,TRBV5-1,few,TRBD1,TRBJ2-7
CASRRRDLAPEAFF,TGTGCCAGCAGGCGGAGGGACCTTGCCCCTGAAGCTTTCTTT,TRBV27,few,-,TRBJ1-1
CASSLWTDEKLFF,TGTGCCAGCAGCCTGTGGACGGATGAAAAACTGTTTTTT,TRBV5-4,-,-,TRBJ1-4
CASSLFGGKSSYNEQFF,TGTGCCAGCAGTTTATTTGGCGGGAAGAGCTCCTACAATGAGCAGTTCTTC,TRBV28,-,-,TRBJ2-1
CASSSRGGGSYNEQFF,TGTGCCAGCAGCTCCAGGGGAGGAGGGTCCTACAATGAGCAGTTCTTC,TRBV11-1,-,-,TRBJ2-1
CASRSLYSSTDTQYF,TGCGCCAGCAGGTCTTTATACTCTAGCACAGATACGCAGTATTTT,TRBV4-3,few,-,TRBJ2-3
CASSYTDPYEQYF,TGTGCCAGCAGTTACACCGACCCCTACGAGCAGTACTTC,TRBV6-2/TRBV6-3,-,-,TRBJ2-7
CASSQDHNSGETQYF,TGTGCCAGCAGCCAAGATCACAACTCGGGGGAGACCCAGTACTTC,TRBV14,-,-,TRBJ2-5
CSVIGGTDTQYF,TGCAGCGTCATCGGGGGCACAGATACGCAGTATTTT,TRBV29-1,-,-,TRBJ2-3
CASSQPGQGYTDTQYF,TGTGCCAGCAGCCAGCCGGGACAGGGGTACACAGATACGCAGTATTTT,TRBV7-8,-,TRBD1,TRBJ2-3
CAIGSSSGANVLTF,TGTGCCATCGGTTCTAGCTCTGGGGCCAACGTCCTGACTTTC,TRBV10-3,few,-,TRBJ2-6
CASSFVGDSTDTQYF,TGTGCCAGCAGCTTTGTGGGGGATAGCACAGATACGCAGTATTTT,TRBV7-2,-,-,TRBJ2-3
CASSGLEGGYEQYF,TGTGCCAGCAGCGGATTGGAGGGGGGCTACGAGCAGTACTTC,TRBV6-1,-,-,TRBJ2-7
CASSYPPGLAGEVTDTQYF,TGTGCCAGCAGCTACCCCCCGGGACTAGCGGGGGAGGTCACAGATACGCAGTATTTT,TRBV11-2,-,TRBD2,TRBJ2-3
CASSSPRTGVGNTIYF,TGTGCCAGCAGCTCCCCTAGGACAGGGGTTGGAAACACCATATATTTT,TRBV7-2,-,TRBD1,TRBJ1-3
CASSPTGTGFEKLFF,TGCGCCAGCAGCCCTACCGGGACAGGGTTTGAAAAACTGTTTTTT,TRBV5-1,few,TRBD1,TRBJ1-4
CASTFSRGGYTF,TGTGCCAGCACTTTCTCGCGGGGTGGCTACACCTTC,TRBV12-3/TRBV12-4,-,-,TRBJ1-2
CASSIYDIPALQPQHF,TGTGCCAGTAGTATTTACGATATACCCGCATTGCAGCCCCAGCATTTT,TRBV19,-,-,TRBJ1-5
CASTWEGNTEAFF,TGTGCCAGCACCTGGGAGGGAAACACTGAAGCTTTCTTT,TRBV5-4,few,-,TRBJ1-1
CSAPIQGANEKLFF,TGCAGTGCTCCCATACAGGGGGCTAATGAAAAACTGTTTTTT,TRBV20-1,-,TRBD1,TRBJ1-4